Included here is one T cell receptor beta chain sequence, with context. Its antigen is still unknown. This entry is derived from a study of cytomegalovirus exposure and HLA in healthy donors. Findings and caveats of the study: Exclusion as indistinguishable affected some V segments, including TRBV6-2 and TRBV6-3. One later analysis reportedly identified an Asian-associated ancestry cluster that showed fewer N-insertions than the approximately 710-donor mean. An analysis done earlier found most TCR beta V segments productive about 87% or about 30% of the time. The authors later found HLA-associated TCR beta chains more clonally expanded than equally common others.

CDR1 and CDR2 (germline): SNHLY, FYNNEI. Between the trimmed V and J ends, which lost 3 bases and 4 bases, there was a span of 10 bases. This CDR3 contains 14 residues. A multiplex PCR was run with 60 Vbeta primers and 13 Jbeta primers. TCRdb's table, derived via immunoSEQ multiplex PCR, lists solely in-frame clones and lacks some. The table records around 130,000 clones, roughly 82% of them present only once. The chain carries TRBV2 and TRBJ1-5, with D possibly TRBD1 on 6 matching bases. This receptor was obtained from a woman between 18 and 30 years old in good health and CMV-seronegative. Sequences were obtained from PBMCs. This CDR3 reads CASSDGRGNQPQHF. In nucleotides, the CDR3 is TGTGCCAGCAGTGACGGGAGGGGGAATCAGCCCCAGCATTTT.